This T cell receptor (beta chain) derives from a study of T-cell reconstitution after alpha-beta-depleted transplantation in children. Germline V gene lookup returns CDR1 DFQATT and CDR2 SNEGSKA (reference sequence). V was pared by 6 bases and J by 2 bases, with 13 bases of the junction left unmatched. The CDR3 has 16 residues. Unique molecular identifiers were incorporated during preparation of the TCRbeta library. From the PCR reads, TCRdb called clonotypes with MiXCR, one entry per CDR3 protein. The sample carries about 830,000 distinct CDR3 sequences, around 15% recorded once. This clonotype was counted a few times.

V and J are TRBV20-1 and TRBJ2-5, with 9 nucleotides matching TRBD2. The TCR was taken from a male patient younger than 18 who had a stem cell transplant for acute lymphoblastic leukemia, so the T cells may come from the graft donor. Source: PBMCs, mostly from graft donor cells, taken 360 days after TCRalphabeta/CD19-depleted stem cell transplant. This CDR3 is CSAPDLSGSYQETQYF. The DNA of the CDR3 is TGCAGTGCCCCGGACCTTAGCGGGAGTTATCAAGAGACCCAGTACTTC.